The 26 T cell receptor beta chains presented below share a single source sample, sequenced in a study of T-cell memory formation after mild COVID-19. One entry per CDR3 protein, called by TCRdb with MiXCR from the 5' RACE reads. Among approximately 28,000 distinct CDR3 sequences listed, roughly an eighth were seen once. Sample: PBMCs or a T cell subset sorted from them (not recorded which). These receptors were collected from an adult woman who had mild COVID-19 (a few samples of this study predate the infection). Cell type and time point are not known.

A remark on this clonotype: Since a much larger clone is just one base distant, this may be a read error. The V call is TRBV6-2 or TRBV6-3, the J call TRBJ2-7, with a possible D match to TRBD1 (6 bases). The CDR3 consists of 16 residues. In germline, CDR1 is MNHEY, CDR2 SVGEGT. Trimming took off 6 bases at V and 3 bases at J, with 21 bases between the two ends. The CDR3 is CASRGLGASMIYEQYF. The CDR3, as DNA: TGTGCCAGCAGAGGACTGGGGGCAAGTATGATCTACGAGCAGTACTTC.

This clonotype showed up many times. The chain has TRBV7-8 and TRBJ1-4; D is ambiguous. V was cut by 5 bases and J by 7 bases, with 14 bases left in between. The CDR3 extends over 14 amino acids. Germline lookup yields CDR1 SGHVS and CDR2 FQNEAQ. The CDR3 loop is CASSGEWLFEKLFF. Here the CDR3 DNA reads TGTGCCAGCAGCGGCGAGTGGTTATTTGAAAAACTGTTTTTT.

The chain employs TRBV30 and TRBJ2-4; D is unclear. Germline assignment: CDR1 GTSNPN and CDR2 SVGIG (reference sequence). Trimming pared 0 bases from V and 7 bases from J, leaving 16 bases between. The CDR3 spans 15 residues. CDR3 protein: CAWSVSGVAMNIQYF. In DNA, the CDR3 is TGTGCCTGGAGTGTAAGTGGGGTTGCCATGAACATTCAGTACTTC.

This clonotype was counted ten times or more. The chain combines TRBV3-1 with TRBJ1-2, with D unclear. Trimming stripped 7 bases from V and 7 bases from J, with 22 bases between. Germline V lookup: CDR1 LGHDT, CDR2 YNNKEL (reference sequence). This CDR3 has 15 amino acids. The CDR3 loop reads CASTYRGKGSSGYTF. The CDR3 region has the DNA TGTGCCAGCACCTACAGAGGGAAGGGATCGAGTGGCTACACCTTC.

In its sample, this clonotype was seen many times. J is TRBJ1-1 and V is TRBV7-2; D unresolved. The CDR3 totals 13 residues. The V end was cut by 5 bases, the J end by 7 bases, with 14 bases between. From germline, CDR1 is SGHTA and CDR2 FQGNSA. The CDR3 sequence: CASSPNGWSEAFF. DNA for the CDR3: TGTGCCAGCAGCCCGAATGGATGGAGTGAAGCTTTCTTT. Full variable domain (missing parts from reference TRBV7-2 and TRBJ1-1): GAGVSQSPSNKVTEKGKDVELRCDPISGHTALYWYRQSLGQGLEFLIYFQGNSAPDKSGLPSDRFSAERTGGSVSTLTIQRTQQEDSAVYLCASSPNGWSEAFFGQGTRLTVV.

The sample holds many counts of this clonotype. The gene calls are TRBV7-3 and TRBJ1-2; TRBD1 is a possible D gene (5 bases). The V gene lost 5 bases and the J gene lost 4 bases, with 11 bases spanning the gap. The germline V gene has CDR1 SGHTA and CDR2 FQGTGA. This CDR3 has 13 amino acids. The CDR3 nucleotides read TGTGCCAGCAGCCCCGGGGGGGGCTATGGCTACACCTTC. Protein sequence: CASSPGGGYGYTF.

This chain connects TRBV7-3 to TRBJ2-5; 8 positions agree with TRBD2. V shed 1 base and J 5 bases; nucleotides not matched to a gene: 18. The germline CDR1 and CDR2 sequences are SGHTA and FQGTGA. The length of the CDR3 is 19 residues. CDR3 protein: CASSLKRTSLAGAGETQYF. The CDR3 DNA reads TGTGCCAGCAGCTTAAAGCGGACCTCGCTAGCGGGTGCCGGGGAGACCCAGTACTTC.

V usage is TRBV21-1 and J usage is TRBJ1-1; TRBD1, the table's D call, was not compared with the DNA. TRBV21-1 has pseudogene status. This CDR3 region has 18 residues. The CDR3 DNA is TGTGCCAGCAGCCAGTCAGGGGACACTAAGTCTATGAACACTGAAGCTTTCTTT. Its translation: CASSQSGDTKSMNTEAFF.

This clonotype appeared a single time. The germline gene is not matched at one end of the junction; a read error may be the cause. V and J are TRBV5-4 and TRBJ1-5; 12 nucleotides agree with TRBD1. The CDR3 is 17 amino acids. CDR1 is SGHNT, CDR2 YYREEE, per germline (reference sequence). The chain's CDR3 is CDSSPGTGGLSNQPQHF. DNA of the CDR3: TGTGACAGCAGCCCCGGGACAGGGGGCTTGAGCAATCAGCCCCAGCATTTT.

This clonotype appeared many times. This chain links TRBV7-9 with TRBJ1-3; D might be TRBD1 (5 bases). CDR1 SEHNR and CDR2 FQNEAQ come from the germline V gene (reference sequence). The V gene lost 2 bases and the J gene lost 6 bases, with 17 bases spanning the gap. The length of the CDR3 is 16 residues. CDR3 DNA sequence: TGTGCCAGCAGCTTATCGGGGGTGACCCTCGCAAACACCATATATTTT. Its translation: CASSLSGVTLANTIYF.

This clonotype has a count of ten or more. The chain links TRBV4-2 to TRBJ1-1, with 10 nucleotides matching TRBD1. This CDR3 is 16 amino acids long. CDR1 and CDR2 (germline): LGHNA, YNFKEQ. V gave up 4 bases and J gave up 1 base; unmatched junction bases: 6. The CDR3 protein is CASSRQGQGKNTEAFF. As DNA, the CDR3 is TGTGCCAGCAGCCGCCAGGGACAGGGGAAGAACACTGAAGCTTTCTTT.

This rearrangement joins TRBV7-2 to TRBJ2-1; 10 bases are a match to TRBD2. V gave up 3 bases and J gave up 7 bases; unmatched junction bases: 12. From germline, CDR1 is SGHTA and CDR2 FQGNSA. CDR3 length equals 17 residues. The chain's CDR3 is CASSFLVAGGRSNEQFF. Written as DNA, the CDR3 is TGTGCCAGCAGCTTTCTTGTAGCGGGGGGCCGCTCAAATGAGCAGTTCTTC. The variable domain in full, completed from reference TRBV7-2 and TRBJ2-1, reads GAGVSQSPSNKVTEKGKDVELRCDPISGHTALYWYRQSLGQGLEFLIYFQGNSAPDKSGLPSDRFSAERTGGSVSTLTIQRTQQEDSAVYLCASSFLVAGGRSNEQFFGPGTRLTVL.

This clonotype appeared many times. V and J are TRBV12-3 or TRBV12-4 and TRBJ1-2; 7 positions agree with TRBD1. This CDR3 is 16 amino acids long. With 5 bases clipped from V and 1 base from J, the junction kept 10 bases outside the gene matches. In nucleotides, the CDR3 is TGTGCCAGCAGTCCCGGACAGGCAACTTTTAACTATGGCTACACCTTC. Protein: CASSPGQATFNYGYTF.

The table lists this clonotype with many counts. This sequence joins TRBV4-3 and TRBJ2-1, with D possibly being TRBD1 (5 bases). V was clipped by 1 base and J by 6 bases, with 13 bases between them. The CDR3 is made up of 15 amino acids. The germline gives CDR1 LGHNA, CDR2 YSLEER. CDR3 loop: CASSQGLGLSNEQFF. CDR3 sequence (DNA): TGCGCCAGCAGCCAAGGTTTGGGGCTGAGCAATGAGCAGTTCTTC.

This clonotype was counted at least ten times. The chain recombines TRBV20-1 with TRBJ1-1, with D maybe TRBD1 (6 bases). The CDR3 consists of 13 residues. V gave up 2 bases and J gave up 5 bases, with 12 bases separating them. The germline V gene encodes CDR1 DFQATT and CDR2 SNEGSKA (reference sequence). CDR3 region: CSARNTRGTEAFF. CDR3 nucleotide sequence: TGCAGTGCTAGAAACACCAGGGGTACTGAAGCTTTCTTT.

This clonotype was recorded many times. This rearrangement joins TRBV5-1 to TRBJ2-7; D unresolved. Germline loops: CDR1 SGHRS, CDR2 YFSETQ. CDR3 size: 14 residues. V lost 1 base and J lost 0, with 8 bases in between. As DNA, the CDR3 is TGCGCCAGCAGCTTGACGGCCGGCTCCTACGAGCAGTACTTC. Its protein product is CASSLTAGSYEQYF. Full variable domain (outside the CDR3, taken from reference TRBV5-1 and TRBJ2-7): KAGVTQTPRYLIKTRGQQVTLSCSPISGHRSVSWYQQTPGQGLQFLFEYFSETQRNKGNFPGRFSGRQFSNSRSEMNVSTLELGDSALYLCASSLTAGSYEQYFGPGTRLTVT.

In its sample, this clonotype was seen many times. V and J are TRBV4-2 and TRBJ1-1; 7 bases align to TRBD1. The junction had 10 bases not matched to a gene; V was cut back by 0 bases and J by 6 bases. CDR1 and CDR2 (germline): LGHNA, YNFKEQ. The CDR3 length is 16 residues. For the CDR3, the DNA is TGTGCCAGCAGCCAAGATCATACAGGGGCAGGGGCTGAAGCTTTCTTT. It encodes CASSQDHTGAGAEAFF.

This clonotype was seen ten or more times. The CDR3 spells CASSENNAETQYF. CDR3 sequence (DNA): TGTGCCAGCAGTGAGAACAACGCGGAGACCCAGTACTTC. This rearrangement joins TRBV2 to TRBJ2-5; D gene uncertain. The CDR3 is made up of 13 amino acids. V was trimmed by 3 bases and J by 5 bases, leaving 10 bases between them. The germline V gene encodes CDR1 SNHLY and CDR2 FYNNEI.

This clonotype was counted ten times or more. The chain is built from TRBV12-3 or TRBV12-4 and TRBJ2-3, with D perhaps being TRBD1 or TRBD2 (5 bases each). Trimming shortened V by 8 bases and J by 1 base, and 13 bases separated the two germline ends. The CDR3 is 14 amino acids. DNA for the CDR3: TGTGCCAGCGGTAGAGGGGCCGGCACAGATACGCAGTATTTT. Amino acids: CASGRGAGTDTQYF.

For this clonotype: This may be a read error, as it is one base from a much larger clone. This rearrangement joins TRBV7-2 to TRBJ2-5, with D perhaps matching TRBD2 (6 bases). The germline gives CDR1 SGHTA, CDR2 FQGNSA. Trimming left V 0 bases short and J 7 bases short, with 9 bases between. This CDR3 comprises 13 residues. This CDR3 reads CASSLARGGTQYF. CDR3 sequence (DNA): TGTGCCAGCAGCTTAGCGCGGGGAGGGACCCAGTACTTC.

DNA of the CDR3: TGTGCCAGCTCGCTGACAGGGGGTGAGACCCAGTACTTC. As protein: CASSLTGGETQYF. The chain links TRBV18 to TRBJ2-5; 9 bases are a match to TRBD1. CDR3 length: 13 residues. J was trimmed by 5 bases and V by 6 bases; bases with no gene match: 4. CDR1 is KGHSH, CDR2 LQKENI, per germline. The whole variable domain, filled in from reference TRBV18 and TRBJ2-5, reads NAGVMQNPRHLVRRRGQEARLRCSPMKGHSHVYWYRQLPEEGLKFMVYLQKENIIDESGMPKERFSAEFPKEGPSILRIQQVVRGDSAAYFCASSLTGGETQYFGPGTRLLVL.

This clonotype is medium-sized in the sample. For the CDR3, the DNA is TGTGCCAGCAGCCCAGGGGGCGCGACTGAAGCTTTCTTT. It encodes CASSPGGATEAFF. The chain recombines TRBV7-2 with TRBJ1-1, with 8 bases aligning to TRBD1. The junction had 4 bases not matched to a gene; V was cut back by 5 bases and J by 5 bases. This CDR3 has 13 amino acids. Germline CDR1 is SGHTA and CDR2 is FQGNSA.

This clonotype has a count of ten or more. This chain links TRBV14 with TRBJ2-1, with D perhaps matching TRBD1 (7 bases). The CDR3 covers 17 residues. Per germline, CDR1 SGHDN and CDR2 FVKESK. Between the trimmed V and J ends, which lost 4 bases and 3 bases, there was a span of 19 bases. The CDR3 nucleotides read TGTGCCAGCAGCCCCAGGGGGACTGGGTCTATCTACAATGAGCAGTTCTTC. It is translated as CASSPRGTGSIYNEQFF.

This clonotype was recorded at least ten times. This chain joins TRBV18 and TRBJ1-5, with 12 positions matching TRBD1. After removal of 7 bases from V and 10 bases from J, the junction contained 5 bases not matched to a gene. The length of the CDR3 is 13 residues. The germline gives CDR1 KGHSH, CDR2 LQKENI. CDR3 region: CASCPGQGAPQHF. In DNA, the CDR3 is TGTGCCAGCTGCCCGGGACAGGGGGCCCCCCAGCATTTT.

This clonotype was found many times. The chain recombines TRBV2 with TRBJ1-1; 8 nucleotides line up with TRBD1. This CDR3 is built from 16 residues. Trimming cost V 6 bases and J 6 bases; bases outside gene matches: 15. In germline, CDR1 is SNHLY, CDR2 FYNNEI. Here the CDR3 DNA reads TGTGCCAGCAGGGCAGGACAGGGAAGAGGTGTCCCTGAAGCTTTCTTT. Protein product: CASRAGQGRGVPEAFF. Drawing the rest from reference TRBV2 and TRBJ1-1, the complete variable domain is EPEVTQTPSHQVTQMGQEVILRCVPISNHLYFYWYRQILGQKVEFLVSFYNNEISEKSEIFDDQFSVERPDGSNFTLKIRSTKLEDSAMYFCASRAGQGRGVPEAFFGQGTRLTVV.

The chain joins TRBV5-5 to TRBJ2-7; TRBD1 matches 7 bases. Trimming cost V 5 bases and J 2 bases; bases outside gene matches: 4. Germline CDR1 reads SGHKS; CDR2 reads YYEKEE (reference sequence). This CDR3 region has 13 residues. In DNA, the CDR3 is TGTGCCAGCAGTCCAACAGGGGCCTACGAGCAGTACTTC. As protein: CASSPTGAYEQYF. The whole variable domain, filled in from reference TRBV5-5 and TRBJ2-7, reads DAGVTQSPTHLIKTRGQQVTLRCSPISGHKSVSWYQQVLGQGPQFIFQYYEKEERGRGNFPDRFSARQFPNYSSELNVNALLLGDSALYLCASSPTGAYEQYFGPGTRLTVT.